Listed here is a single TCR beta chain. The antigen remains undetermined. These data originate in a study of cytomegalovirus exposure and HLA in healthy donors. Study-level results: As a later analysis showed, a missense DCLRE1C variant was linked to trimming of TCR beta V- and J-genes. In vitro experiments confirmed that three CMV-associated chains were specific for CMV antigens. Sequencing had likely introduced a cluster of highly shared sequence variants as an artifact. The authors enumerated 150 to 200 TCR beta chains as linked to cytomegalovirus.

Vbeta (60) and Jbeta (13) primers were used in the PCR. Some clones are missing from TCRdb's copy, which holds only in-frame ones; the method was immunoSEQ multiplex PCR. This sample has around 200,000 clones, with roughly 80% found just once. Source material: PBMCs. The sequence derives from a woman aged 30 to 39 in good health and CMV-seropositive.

CDR3 DNA: TGCAGCGTTCCCGCGACAGGGAGCTCCTACAATGAGCAGTTCTTC. It encodes CSVPATGSSYNEQFF. The V gene is TRBV29-1, the J gene TRBJ2-1; the match to TRBD1 covers 7 bases. CDR3 size: 15 residues. The V and J ends lost 5 bases and 0 bases, in that order; junction bases with no gene match: 7. Germline-derived CDR1 and CDR2 are SQVTM and ANQGSEA.